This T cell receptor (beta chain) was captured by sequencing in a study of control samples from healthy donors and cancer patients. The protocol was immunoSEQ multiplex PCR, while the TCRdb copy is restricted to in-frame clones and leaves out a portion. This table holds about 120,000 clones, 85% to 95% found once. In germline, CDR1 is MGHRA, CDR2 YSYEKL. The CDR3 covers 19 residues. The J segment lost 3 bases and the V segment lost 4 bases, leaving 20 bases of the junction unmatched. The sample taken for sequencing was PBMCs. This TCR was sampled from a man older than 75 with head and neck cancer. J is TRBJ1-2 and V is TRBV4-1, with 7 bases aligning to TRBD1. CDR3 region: CASSRRQGGGFAGDYGYTF. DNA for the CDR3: TGCGCCAGCAGCCGGCGACAGGGAGGGGGCTTCGCAGGGGACTATGGCTACACCTTC.